One sample yielded the 19 T cell receptor beta chains listed below, sequenced in a study of spatial heterogeneity in lung cancer. The time point here: sample taken at primary tumor resection. TCRdb processed the 5' RACE reads anew with MiXCR; each CDR3 protein has one entry. The sample holds some 78,000 distinct CDR3 sequences, 7.5% to 9.5% seen once. The sample here was PBMCs, taken at surgery. The receptor set was obtained from a male donor with early-stage non-small cell lung cancer.

The rearrangement links TRBV10-2 to TRBJ1-1; weak D call: TRBD1 (5 bases). Germline V lookup: CDR1 WSHSY, CDR2 SAAADI. CDR3 length equals 15 residues. V lost 6 bases and J lost 6, with 20 bases in between. CDR3 nucleotides: TGCGCCAGCAGGCCCTTGGGGGTGCAAAGCCCTGAAGCTTTCTTT. It yields the protein CASRPLGVQSPEAFF.

This clonotype was counted at least ten times. The chain recombines TRBV3-1 with TRBJ2-5; 7 bases are a match to TRBD2. V was pared by 4 bases and J by 5 bases, with 1 base of the junction left unmatched. There are 12 residues in the CDR3. Germline V gives CDR1 LGHDT, CDR2 YNNKEL (reference sequence). This CDR3 is CASSRRGETQYF. The CDR3 coding sequence is TGTGCCAGCAGCCGGCGGGGGGAGACCCAGTACTTC.

This clonotype was counted ten times or more. V usage is TRBV5-4 and J usage is TRBJ2-1; 10 nucleotides match TRBD2. The ends lost 0 bases at V and 7 bases at J; junction bases unmatched: 4. The germline CDR1 and CDR2 sequences are SGHNT and YYREEE (reference sequence). CDR3 length equals 15 residues. The CDR3 loop is CASSLASGRKNEQFF. DNA of the CDR3: TGTGCCAGCAGCTTGGCTAGCGGGAGAAAAAATGAGCAGTTCTTC.

This clonotype has just a few counts. The rearrangement uses TRBV27 and TRBJ2-7; no firm D call. V lost 3 bases and J 3 bases, leaving 12 bases between the germline ends. The germline V gene encodes CDR1 MNHEY and CDR2 SMNVEV (reference sequence). This CDR3 region has 14 residues. The CDR3 bases are TGTGCCAGCAGTTTTGAAGGCATACGCTACGAGCAGTACTTC. This sequence encodes CASSFEGIRYEQYF.

This clonotype was seen many times. The chain is built from TRBV4-1 and TRBJ2-1, with 7 bases fitting TRBD1. The V segment lost 5 bases and the J segment 0 bases; nucleotides outside the gene matches: 7. CDR1 and CDR2 from the germline V gene are MGHRA and YSYEKL. CDR3 length: 16 residues. The CDR3 bases are TGCGCCAGCAGCTCCCAAGCAGGGGGCTCCTACAATGAGCAGTTCTTC. Its translation: CASSSQAGGSYNEQFF.

V usage is TRBV6-5 and J usage is TRBJ2-2, with a weak D call TRBD2 (7 bases). This CDR3 has 15 residues. Trimming shortened V by 2 bases and J by 4 bases, and 11 bases separated the two germline ends. Per germline, CDR1 MNHEY and CDR2 SVGAGI. The CDR3: CASSYRGAGTGELFF. CDR3 DNA sequence: TGTGCCAGCAGTTACCGGGGGGCAGGCACCGGGGAGCTGTTTTTT.

This chain joins TRBV7-9 and TRBJ1-2, with D possibly being TRBD1 (5 bases). V was clipped by 5 bases and J by 1 base, with 11 bases between them. CDR1 and CDR2 from the germline V gene are SEHNR and FQNEAQ (reference sequence). There are 14 residues in the CDR3. CDR3 nucleotide sequence: TGTGCCAGCAGCCCCTGGGACGGTAACTATGGCTACACCTTC. This codes for CASSPWDGNYGYTF.

This clonotype has at least ten counts. The chain employs TRBV20-1 and TRBJ1-6; no reliable D call. CDR3 length: 12 residues. The V gene's germline CDR1 is DFQATT and CDR2 SNEGSKA (reference sequence). V lost 3 bases and J lost 10, with 10 bases in between. The CDR3 DNA sequence: TGCAGTGCTAGGGGAAGTGGATCACCCCTCCACTTT. Translation: CSARGSGSPLHF.

At least ten counts were recorded for this clonotype. This chain uses TRBV4-2 with TRBJ2-1; D is uncertain. The germline V gene has CDR1 LGHNA and CDR2 YNFKEQ. The V end lost 2 bases, the J end lost 5 bases, and 10 bases lay between the germline ends. The CDR3 loop spans 14 amino acids. This CDR3 reads CASSQHFGDNEQFF. The CDR3 region has the DNA TGTGCCAGCAGCCAACATTTCGGAGACAATGAGCAGTTCTTC.

This clonotype was seen many times. The rearrangement links TRBV30 to TRBJ2-1; 11 nucleotides line up with TRBD2. In germline, CDR1 is GTSNPN, CDR2 SVGIG (reference sequence). J lost 10 bases, V lost 0 bases, and 8 bases had no gene match. The CDR3 has 15 amino acids. This CDR3 reads CAWSVHLAGGEEQFF. The CDR3 bases are TGTGCCTGGAGTGTACATCTAGCGGGAGGAGAAGAGCAGTTCTTC. Full variable domain (missing parts from reference TRBV30 and TRBJ2-1): SQTIHQWPATLVQPVGSPLSLECTVEGTSNPNLYWYRQAAGRGLQLLFYSVGIGQISSEVPQNLSASRPQDRQFILSSKKLLLSDSGFYLCAWSVHLAGGEEQFFGPGTRLTVL.

Only a few counts were recorded for this clonotype. The chain couples TRBV7-2 to TRBJ2-5; 7 bases align to TRBD1. This CDR3 spans 15 amino acids. J lost 2 bases, V lost 3 bases, and 6 bases had no gene match. Germline V gives CDR1 SGHTA, CDR2 FQGNSA. The CDR3 is CASSLARTGQETQYF. CDR3 in DNA: TGTGCCAGCAGCTTGGCCAGGACAGGACAAGAGACCCAGTACTTC.

This clonotype was seen a handful of times. The V and J genes are TRBV20-1 and TRBJ2-1; 9 nucleotides match TRBD2. The CDR3 spans 14 residues. From germline, CDR1 is DFQATT and CDR2 SNEGSKA (reference sequence). The trim removed 3 bases at V and 7 bases at J, leaving 7 bases unmatched. This chain's CDR3 is CSASTLAGYNEQFF. The CDR3 DNA follows: TGCAGTGCTAGTACACTAGCGGGCTATAATGAGCAGTTCTTC.

This clonotype has at least ten counts. The rearrangement uses TRBV4-2 and TRBJ2-1, with a weak D call TRBD2 (7 bases). V was pared by 0 bases and J by 7 bases, with 16 bases between. The CDR3 is 16 amino acids. The germline V gene encodes CDR1 LGHNA and CDR2 YNFKEQ. The CDR3 loop is CASSQDWGGPLNEQFF. The DNA for the CDR3 is TGTGCCAGCAGCCAAGATTGGGGGGGGCCTTTGAATGAGCAGTTCTTC.

This clonotype was observed at least ten times. The chain uses TRBV11-2 and TRBJ2-5; D is possibly TRBD1 (5 bases). V dropped 5 bases and J dropped 2 bases, with 9 bases sitting between them. Germline CDR1 is SGHAT and CDR2 is FQNNGV. The CDR3 is 13 amino acids. The CDR3 nucleotides are TGTGCCAGCAGCCGACAGCCTCAAGAGACCCAGTACTTC. This sequence encodes CASSRQPQETQYF. The full variable domain, in which reference TRBV11-2 and TRBJ2-5 provide the parts outside the CDR3, is EAGVAQSPRYKIIEKRQSVAFWCNPISGHATLYWYQQILGQGPKLLIQFQNNGVVDDSQLPKDRFSAERLKGVDSTLKIQPAKLEDSAVYLCASSRQPQETQYFGPGTRLLVL.

This clonotype was counted at least ten times. This rearrangement joins TRBV24-1 to TRBJ1-5; 9 bases align to TRBD1. The V gene end was trimmed by 7 bases and the J gene end by 1 base; junction bases not matched to a gene: 1. The CDR3 spans 14 residues. CDR1 is KGHDR and CDR2 is SFDVKD in the germline V gene. The CDR3 sequence is CATRGQGSNQPQHF. The DNA for the CDR3 is TGTGCCACCAGAGGACAGGGGAGCAATCAGCCCCAGCATTTT.

This clonotype has at least ten counts. One junction end does not reproduce the germline sequence, and a read error may be involved. The rearrangement joins TRBV5-1 to TRBJ2-7; 7 bases agree with TRBD2. Germline CDR1 and CDR2: SGHRS and YFSETQ. The CDR3 is 14 amino acids. The CDR3 sequence is CASSPSGSSYEQYF. The CDR3 DNA follows: TGTGCCAGCAGTCCTAGCGGTTCCTCCTACGAGCAGTACTTC.

This clonotype was observed many times. The chain employs TRBV19 and TRBJ1-5; no clear D. Germline loops: CDR1 LNHDA, CDR2 SQIVND (reference sequence). The CDR3 spans 12 residues. V was pared by 10 bases and J by 6 bases, with 13 bases between. CDR3: CATRGGGQPQHF. For the CDR3, the DNA is TGTGCCACCCGCGGCGGAGGTCAGCCCCAGCATTTT.

This clonotype was picked up many times. The chain recombines TRBV27 with TRBJ2-7; 8 bases agree with TRBD2. Germline CDR1 MNHEY, CDR2 SMNVEV (reference sequence). The V segment lost 3 bases and the J segment 5 bases; nucleotides outside the gene matches: 3. The CDR3 consists of 13 residues. CDR3 protein: CASSFGTSDEQYF. In DNA, the CDR3 is TGTGCCAGCAGTTTTGGGACTAGTGACGAGCAGTACTTC.

This clonotype was seen many times. V and J are TRBV6-2 or TRBV6-3 and TRBJ1-4; 7 bases agree with TRBD1. This CDR3 has 16 residues. The ends lost 5 bases at V and 2 bases at J; junction bases unmatched: 8. Germline CDR1 reads MNHEY; CDR2 reads SVGEGT. For the CDR3, the DNA is TGTGCCAGCAGTAACAGGGGATCCGGTACTAATGAAAAACTGTTTTTT. As protein: CASSNRGSGTNEKLFF.